The rows below give T cell receptor beta chains drawn from one sample of a study of blood T cell repertoires in COVID-19. The data were produced by immunoSEQ multiplex PCR, yet TCRdb's version contains in-frame clones alone and is incomplete. Of approximately 190,000 clones listed, 65% to 85% were seen once; the top ten hold about 18%. The specimen sequenced was peripheral blood. The receptors here all came from a man aged 55 to 70 with active or convalescent COVID-19. The CDR3 runs from the conserved cysteine through the conserved F or W. The D gene is left open where the match is weak. Some rows mark clone size as missing; the rest say once, few, many or name a class of expanded clone.

V,J,length,size,D,DNA,CDR3
TRBV9,TRBJ2-3,16,.,.,TGTGCCAGCAGCGTAAGGCAAGCGGCAGAAACAGATACGCAGTATTTT,CASSVRQAAETDTQYF
TRBV5-1,TRBJ2-7,16,.,TRBD2,TGCGCCAGCAGCGGGGGTGGACTAGCAAGGACCTACGAGCAGTACTTC,CASSGGGLARTYEQYF
TRBV7-2,TRBJ1-1,14,.,TRBD1,TGTGCCAGCAGCCGGGACAGGTCCGGCACTGAAGCTTTCTTT,CASSRDRSGTEAFF
TRBV19,TRBJ2-5,17,.,TRBD2,TGTGCCAGTAGTTCGATACTAGCGGGAGAGTTCCAAGAGACCCAGTACTTC,CASSSILAGEFQETQYF
TRBV19,TRBJ1-6,16,.,TRBD1,TGTGCCAGTAGTATTGGGACAGGAGATGATAATTCACCCCTCCACTTT,CASSIGTGDDNSPLHF
TRBV27,TRBJ2-1,17,.,TRBD2,TGTGCCAGCAACACCAGAGCGGGAGGGGCCTCCTACAATGAGCAGTTCTTC,CASNTRAGGASYNEQFF
TRBV4-3,TRBJ1-5,14,.,.,TGCGCCAGCAGCCAAGACCCAGGCAATCAGCCCCAGCATTTT,CASSQDPGNQPQHF
TRBV5-4,TRBJ2-6,17,.,TRBD2,TGTGCCAGCAGCTTTGGACTAGTGGGTTCTGGGGCCAACGTCCTGACTTTC,CASSFGLVGSGANVLTF
TRBV6-2/TRBV6-3,TRBJ2-1,15,.,TRBD2,TGTGCCAGCAGTACCTCCGGGACTAGAGACAATGAGCAGTTCTTC,CASSTSGTRDNEQFF
TRBV19,TRBJ2-1,13,.,TRBD2,TGTGCCAGTACGGGAGGGGCCTACAATGAGCAGTTCTTC,CASTGGAYNEQFF
TRBV18,TRBJ2-7,13,.,.,TGTGCCAGCTCAGATACCTCCTACTACGAGCAGTACTTC,CASSDTSYYEQYF
TRBV6-5,TRBJ1-1,13,.,.,TGTGCCAGCAGTCCATACAGTAGGACTGAAGCTTTCTTT,CASSPYSRTEAFF
TRBV18,TRBJ1-6,17,.,.,TGTGCCAGCTCACCAATGAGAGGGAGGGAATATAATTCACCCCTCCACTTT,CASSPMRGREYNSPLHF
TRBV7-8,TRBJ2-1,15,many,TRBD2,TGTGCCAGCAGCCCGCTAGCGGAGACCTACAATGAGCAGTTCTTC,CASSPLAETYNEQFF
TRBV18,TRBJ1-6,15,.,.,TGTGCCAGCTCACCCCAGGAGGGGTATAATTCACCCCTCCACTTT,CASSPQEGYNSPLHF
TRBV24-1,TRBJ1-5,16,.,.,TGTGCCACCAGTGACCAGGGGACACCTAGCAATCAGCCCCAGCATTTT,CATSDQGTPSNQPQHF
TRBV6-2/TRBV6-3,TRBJ2-3,15,.,TRBD2,TGTGCCAGCAGTTCCCTAGCGGGTCACACAGATACGCAGTATTTT,CASSSLAGHTDTQYF
TRBV21-1,TRBJ2-1,15,.,.,TGTGCCAGCACCGGACCGGGACAGGGATGTAATGAGCAGTTCTTC,CASTGPGQGCNEQFF
TRBV7-2,TRBJ2-7,15,.,TRBD2,TGTGCCAGCAGGTTTACTAGCGGGAGCTCCTACGAGCAGTACTTC,CASRFTSGSSYEQYF
TRBV11-2,TRBJ1-5,12,.,.,TGTGCCAGCAGCGAGCCGGGGGGGGCCCAGCATTTT,CASSEPGGAQHF
TRBV19,TRBJ1-5,15,once,.,TGTGCCAGTAGTCCCCCGGGGGGTTCCAATCAGCCCCAGCATTTT,CASSPPGGSNQPQHF
TRBV7-3,TRBJ2-7,15,.,.,TGTGCCAGCAGCCCTTCAGCGGGCCTCTCCTACGAGCAGTACTTC,CASSPSAGLSYEQYF
TRBV4-2,TRBJ1-3,16,.,.,TGTGCCAGCAGCCAAGACCCTAGGGGGTACGGAAACACCATATATTTT,CASSQDPRGYGNTIYF
TRBV11-1,TRBJ2-2,15,.,.,TGTGCCAGCAGCAACGTGGGCCCAAACACCGGGGAGCTGTTTTTT,CASSNVGPNTGELFF
TRBV7-2,TRBJ2-5,13,few,.,TGTGCCAGCAGCTTACAGGGGGGAGGGACCCAGTACTTC,CASSLQGGGTQYF
TRBV6-4,TRBJ2-3,16,.,TRBD2,TGTGCCAGCAGTGCTTCACTAGCGGGAGGGCCTGATACGCAGTATTTT,CASSASLAGGPDTQYF
TRBV29-1,TRBJ2-7,12,many,TRBD2,TGCAGCGTCCAGAGCGGGGGCTACGAGCAGTACTTC,CSVQSGGYEQYF
TRBV7-3,TRBJ2-1,15,.,TRBD1,TGTGCCAGCAGCTCCGACAGGGGGTCCTACAATGAGCAGTTCTTC,CASSSDRGSYNEQFF
TRBV28,TRBJ2-1,14,.,TRBD2,TGTGCCAGCAGCGGGGGACTAGCGGGAAGTGGGAAGTTCTTC,CASSGGLAGSGKFF
TRBV28,TRBJ1-1,15,.,.,TGTGCCAGCAGTTTACGTGTCAGGGAAAACACTGAAGCTTTCTTT,CASSLRVRENTEAFF
TRBV29-1,TRBJ2-1,12,.,.,TGCAGCGTTGTACAGGCTTACAATGAGCAGTTCTTC,CSVVQAYNEQFF
TRBV28,TRBJ1-6,15,.,.,TGTGCCAGCAGTCCTCCCCAGGGCGGGGGGGTGACCCTCCACTTT,CASSPPQGGGVTLHF
TRBV4-1,TRBJ1-4,18,few,TRBD1,TGCGCCAGCAGCCGCTCCCAGGGGGGAGTTGGGAGAAATGAAAAACTGTTTTTT,CASSRSQGGVGRNEKLFF
TRBV18,TRBJ2-7,13,.,.,TGTGCCAGCTCAGTGACTGGATTCTACGAGCAGTACTTC,CASSVTGFYEQYF
TRBV6-6,TRBJ2-2,15,.,TRBD2,TGTGCCAGCAGTCCGACTAGCCAGCGAGCCGGGGAGCTGTTTTTT,CASSPTSQRAGELFF
TRBV28,TRBJ2-7,14,.,TRBD2,TGTGCCAGCAGTTTACTAGCGGGAAAATACGAGCAGTACTTC,CASSLLAGKYEQYF
TRBV5-5,TRBJ2-1,16,once,TRBD2,TGTGCCAGCAGCTTGAGTTGGGCTAGCGGGAGCAATGAGCAGTTCTTC,CASSLSWASGSNEQFF
TRBV3-1/TRBV3-2,TRBJ1-5,14,.,TRBD1,TGTGCCAGCAGCCCAAGGGGGCGACAGGGGCCCCAGCATTTT,CASSPRGRQGPQHF
TRBV19,TRBJ2-7,15,.,TRBD2,TGTGCCAGTAGTAGGAGCGGGGGCGGCTCCTACGAGCAGTACTTC,CASSRSGGGSYEQYF
TRBV15,TRBJ1-1,14,.,.,TGTGCCACCAGCATCTCACTGCTGAACACTGAAGCTTTCTTT,CATSISLLNTEAFF
TRBV2,TRBJ1-4,15,.,TRBD1,TGTGCCAGCTGGGCGGAGGCGGCGGCAGGGGGAAAACTGTTTTTT,CASWAEAAAGGKLFF
TRBV5-4,TRBJ2-2,17,.,TRBD1,TGTGCCAGCAGCTTGGCTGGACAGGGGGAAAACACCGGGGAGCTGTTTTTT,CASSLAGQGENTGELFF
TRBV6-5,TRBJ1-1,13,.,.,TGTGCCACCTCGACAATTTCGCCTATACAAGCTTTCTTT,CATSTISPIQAFF
TRBV19,TRBJ1-5,15,.,TRBD1,TGTGCCACCTCCCCCGGGACAGGGTTCAATCAGCCCCAGCATTTT,CATSPGTGFNQPQHF
TRBV6-2/TRBV6-3,TRBJ1-2,15,.,TRBD1,TGTGCCAGCAGTTACCCGACAGGGGGAGACTATGGCTACACCTTC,CASSYPTGGDYGYTF